Here is one TCR beta chain with its context. Its antigen is still unknown. Base qualities are missing; no much larger clone stands one base away. The data were taken from a study of cytomegalovirus exposure and HLA in healthy donors (dated 2017 in TCRdb). For the wider study: In an earlier analysis of 450 to 750 of the donors, about 260 Gb of sequence data and 90 million to 130 million unique TCR beta sequences from roughly 180 million T cells were reported. An early release covering around 630 HLA-typed donors comprised about 310 gigabases of sequencing data and tens of millions of unique TCR sequences. The genetic ancestry cluster associated with self-reported Caucasian donors included 80% to 90% of the 300 to 450 genotyped donors. The study aimed to test whether signatures of past pathogen exposure could be identified by cataloging public T cell receptors. The study profiled the T cell repertoires of about 720 subjects by immunosequencing and related them to cytomegalovirus serostatus. In addition to the first cohort of roughly 700 subjects, a separate validation cohort of approximately 130 different subjects was used. The study combined high-throughput TCR immunosequencing, statistical association of individual TCRs with disease status, and machine learning to predict cytomegalovirus infection status. To study patterns of TCR occurrence, a later analysis re-analyzed previously published TCR beta repertoires from 666 donors and added high-resolution HLA genotyping. Rather than using new phenotypic data, the later analysis identified candidate immune exposures from TCR beta sequences and from how often those sequences occurred across donors. An earlier analysis of approximately 500 of the donors applied high-throughput TCR beta sequencing to assess whether each TCR beta V gene segment acted as functional or pseudogenic. Donor age, sex, ethnicity and CMV serostatus were collected together with the repertoire data. A later genetic analysis used genome-wide SNP genotypes for about 65% of the 666 donors, treating that subset as a discovery cohort. All discovery cohort repertoires had been generated using a single sequencing platform. Class I and class II HLA loci were covered by the typing at four-digit resolution. Typing coverage differed by locus: A, B, C, DRB1 and DQB1 were typed in about 620-630 donors, DQA1 in roughly 500, DPA1 in nearly 610, and DPB1 in 472. Roughly 5 DR-DQ haplotypes were handled as single units for association and clustering, since linkage in the cohort was strong. Across approximately 400 genotyped donors of the cohort, an average of about 220,000 unique TCR beta nucleotide sequences per donor were sequenced, and roughly a sixth of those sequences were non-productive.

What the work shows at the level of the full study, not this receptor alone: Some IMGT-functional V segments, including TRBV6-2 and TRBV6-3, could not be distinguished by the 87-base-pair reads and were therefore excluded. Immune exposure information for the cohort was limited to CMV serostatus. Because HLA typing was unavailable for some donors at each locus, only the typed subset was used in association tests. In a later analysis, HLA-associated TCR beta chains showed more clonal expansion and lower generation probabilities than non-associated chains that were equally common. An earlier analysis of 450 to 750 of the donors showed that most TCR beta V segments appeared in productive rearrangements either about 87% or about 30% of the time, which broadly matched IMGT annotations. A later analysis found that TCR association rates varied across HLA loci, with DRB1 alleles showing the most associated TCRs and HLA-C alleles the fewest. In vitro tests confirmed that a few of the cytomegalovirus-associated TCR beta chains recognize cytomegalovirus antigens. Sequencing depth was assumed to be roughly uniform across donors in the presence/absence analyses, though that assumption may not hold. Correlated functional status among segregating V segments might reflect linkage disequilibrium, but an unknown experimental factor could not be ruled out. The authors suggested that the approach could potentially be generalized to other disease states and immunological phenotypes. The cohort was sequenced for TCR beta chains only, and without alpha or paired-chain data the features that could be detected were limited. The study gave a list of 150 to 200 TCR beta chains associated with cytomegalovirus. Most TCR sequences were observed very rarely across donors, whereas some public TCRs were present in many individuals. According to a later genetic analysis, donors in an Asian-associated ancestry cluster had fewer N-insertions in productive TCRs than the approximately 630-donor mean. A later genetic analysis associated a missense DCLRE1C variant with V-gene and J-gene trimming of TCR beta chains, and an independent cohort replicated the association. Because counts were too low, under 20 rarely observed V segments, including chromosome 9 orphons, were left out of the earlier analysis of several hundred of the donors. The classifier was reported to diagnose cytomegalovirus status with high specificity and sensitivity in both the original cohort and the validation cohort. A further reported finding was that TCR beta sequences accurately predicted the HLA-A and HLA-B alleles for most subjects in the first cohort. A later analysis found that most CMV-associated TCR beta chains appeared HLA-restricted, with HLA associations seemingly driven largely by CMV exposure. In a later analysis, several top co-occurrence clusters were reported to appear linked to parvovirus B19, influenza, CMV and Epstein-Barr virus. Specific HLA alleles were associated with 15,000 to 20,000 TCR beta sequences at a false discovery rate of 0.05 in a later analysis. Strong co-occurrence of HLA alleles, especially DR and DQ, made assigning TCR associations to individual alleles difficult. A cluster of highly shared sequence variants was judged likely to be a technical artifact of the sequencing pipeline.

The cohort consisted of more than 650 healthy bone marrow donors. Cohort members were all nominally healthy when sampled, although unrecorded immune exposures were likely present. The donor was CMV seropositive and was included in the group of about 290 seropositive cohort members. Every donor gave a peripheral blood sample, and the peripheral blood mononuclear cells from that sample were used for TCR beta sequencing. The Qiagen DNeasy Blood Extraction Kit was used to extract genomic DNA from the blood cell samples. Measured from the cysteine to the phenylalanine, the CDR3 is 13 residues long. Of all the DNA, just the CDR3 is kept, 39 bases in frame from base 1. For CDR1 and CDR2, the germline V gene (reference sequence) lists MNHEY and SMNVEV. Clipping removes 6 bases from V and 6 bases from J, with 6 as the unmatched junction base count. Receptor amplification or capture employed the immunoSEQ multiplex PCR assay. For the multiplex PCR, a mixture combining 60 forward primers for TCR Vbeta segments and 13 reverse primers for TCR Jbeta segments was used. The CDR3 region of rearranged TCR beta genes was amplified from genomic DNA with a multiplex PCR assay. Amplified TCR beta libraries were sequenced as 87-base-pair reads on the Illumina HiSeq System. Turning to the authors' computational methods: Across the 670 or so repertoires, a later analysis counted some 80 million unique TCR beta chains, some 11 million of which were shared by at least two donors. Raw reads were error-corrected and collapsed into unique sequences with a nearest-neighbor algorithm that merged closely related sequences to remove PCR and sequencing errors. CDR3 sequences were aligned to IMGT reference sequences to assign V, D and J gene segments. For a sequence to be retained, a match of at least six nucleotides to both a V gene segment and a J gene segment was required. Rearrangements were classified as productive when the CDR3 lacked stop codons and remained in frame with V and J, and all other rearrangements were classified as non-productive. Following IMGT convention, CDR3 was defined as the stretch from the second conserved V-encoded cysteine to the conserved J-encoded phenylalanine. The earlier analysis of 450 to 750 of the donors excluded any sequence lacking an unambiguous match to a single V gene segment. An earlier analysis of several hundred of the donors called V segments functional above 56.7% productive rearrangements and segregating when the between-donor standard deviation exceeded 5%. To diagnose cytomegalovirus status from the catalog of TCR beta chain sequences, a statistical classification framework was built. In a later analysis, TCR nucleotide sequences were compared against IMGT/GENE-DB human TR gene sequences so that V and J genes could be assigned. Using the TCRdist pipeline, a later analysis assigned CDR3 sequences along with most-parsimonious VDJ recombination scenarios. In a later analysis, every TCR beta chain was defined by the combination of its CDR3 amino acid sequence and its V-gene family, and reads without a unique V-gene family were dropped. To address suspected cross-contamination and a sequencing artifact, a later analysis removed over 500 highly shared, low-generation-probability nucleotide sequences. For each public chain, a later analysis derived a clonal expansion index from normalized ranks of inferred template counts within each repertoire. In a later analysis, generation probabilities were computed with a VDJ recombination model fitted to out-of-frame rearrangements, and the resulting probabilities were checked against IGoR. A later analysis scored TCR-TCR, TCR-HLA and TCR-CMV co-occurrence with hypergeometric tests, applying a repertoire-size bias correction to TCR pairs. A later analysis estimated false discovery rates by permuting HLA or CMV assignments 20 times. In a later analysis, co-occurring TCRs were grouped using DBSCAN, and TCRdist sequence similarity was added for clustering within HLA-allele-positive subsets. Repertoires with fewer than 30,000 or more than 120,000 public chains, plus five repertoires with anomalous nucleotide sharing, were excluded from co-occurrence clustering. This is the immuneACCESS table as TCRdb keeps it, with only in-frame sequences that have V and J called. A part of the clones is gone; compared with another copy, unresolved V genes explain less than half, and the rest is unexplained. Clonal size and the V and J genes are those of that table, whereas D and trimming came from the DNA. For this sample the table gives about 170,000 clones, of which 80% were detected only once. Under 6% of the sample comes from the top ten.

Sequenced sample: PBMCs. The TCR was taken from a woman aged 50 to 60 in good health and CMV-seropositive. Recombination linked TRBV27 to TRBJ1-2, with TRBD1 identical over 8 junction bases. CDR3 reads: CASRTGGGNGYTF. The DNA is TGTGCCAGCAGAACAGGGGGGGGGAATGGCTACACCTTC.